This note documents a single T cell receptor (beta chain) sequence. TCRbeta library preparation incorporated unique molecular identifiers. TCRdb re-called the PCR reads through MiXCR, storing one row per CDR3 protein. The table shows about 640,000 distinct CDR3 sequences, with about 15% occurring only once. This sample stems from a study of T-cell reconstitution after alpha-beta-depleted transplantation in children. This material consisted of PBMCs from the stem cell graft donor, taken from the stem cell graft. This sequence originates from a human donor who donated a stem cell graft to a child with acute myeloid leukemia.

The chain's CDR3 is CASSSSGGRGDTQYF. CDR3 DNA: TGTGCCAGCAGCTCTAGCGGGGGGCGAGGGGATACGCAGTATTTT. The V call is TRBV7-3, the J call TRBJ2-3; 11 bases line up with TRBD2. V lost 4 bases to trimming and J lost 6 bases; unmatched junction nucleotides: 6. Looked up from germline, CDR1 is SGHTA and CDR2 is FQGTGA. This CDR3 spans 15 amino acids.